This TCR beta chain was captured by sequencing in a study of radiation and T cells in renal cell carcinoma. This table comes from immunoSEQ multiplex PCR, and its TCRdb copy is limited to in-frame clones, with some not included. The table records some 110,000 clones, around 80% of them present only once. Stated time point: baseline pretreatment blood. Described treatment: 15 Gy SBRT to primary tumor, nephrectomy 4 weeks later. After SBRT, blood was collected at 2 and 4 weeks, plus baseline. This renal cell carcinoma was of the clear cell type. J gave up 1 base and V 5 bases, and 1 base lay outside the gene matches. The CDR3 has 13 residues. Germline V gene sequence: CDR1 SGHNT, CDR2 YENEEA.

The receptor comes from a woman aged 55-70 years with renal cell carcinoma. The V gene is TRBV11-3, the J gene TRBJ2-5, with 7 bases identical to TRBD2. Source: blood, taken from a patient whose treatment included radiotherapy and nephrectomy. For the CDR3, the DNA is TGTGCCAGCAGCCGGACTAGCCAAGAGACCCAGTACTTC. Translation: CASSRTSQETQYF.